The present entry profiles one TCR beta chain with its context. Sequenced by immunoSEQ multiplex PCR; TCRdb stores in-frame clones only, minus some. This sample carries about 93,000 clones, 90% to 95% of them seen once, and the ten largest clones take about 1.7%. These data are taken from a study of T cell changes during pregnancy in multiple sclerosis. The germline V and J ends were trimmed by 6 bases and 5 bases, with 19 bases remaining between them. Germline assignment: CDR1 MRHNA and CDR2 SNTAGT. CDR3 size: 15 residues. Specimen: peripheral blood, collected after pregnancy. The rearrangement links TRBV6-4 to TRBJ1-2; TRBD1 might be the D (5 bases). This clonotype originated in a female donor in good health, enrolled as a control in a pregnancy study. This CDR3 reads CASSPTGVLNYGYTF. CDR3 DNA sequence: TGTGCCAGCAGCCCAACAGGTGTCCTTAATTATGGCTACACCTTC.